The entry below describes one T cell receptor beta chain. The antigen remains undetermined. This record comes from a study of beta chain features in type 1 diabetes. Cells sorted by CD45RO/CCR7/CD25/CD127/CD95/CD27 comprised CD4+ naive, central memory, regulatory and stem cell-like memory cells. The purity of all sorted populations exceeded 98%. The study, taken as a whole, reports: Significant though moderate, a shortening of TCRB CDR3s appeared in all four CD4+ subsets of Type 1 diabetes patients. Cells that show high TCR expression could be over-represented by cDNA sequencing. Patients and controls would be equally affected if PCR favored shorter templates.

The entirety of the isolated RNA underwent reverse transcription, so expressed TCRB transcripts were sequenced. Sequenced by immunoSEQ multiplex PCR; TCRdb stores in-frame clones only, minus some. The data hold about 340,000 clones, with roughly 13% observed a single time. The germline CDR1 and CDR2 sequences are MGHRA and YSYEKL. The CDR3 spans 14 residues. Trimming pared 4 bases from V and 1 base from J, leaving 10 bases between. The sequence came from a woman between 18 and 29 years old with type 1 diabetes. The chain joins TRBV4-1 to TRBJ1-1; maybe TRBD1 (6 bases). Source material: naive CD4+ T cells from blood. For the CDR3, the DNA is TGCGCCAGCAGCCCCGCGGACAGGAACACTGAAGCTTTCTTT. Translation gives CASSPADRNTEAFF.